This entry concerns a single TCR beta chain. Its antigen is not known. The assay was immunoSEQ multiplex PCR, and TCRdb's table has in-frame clones only and misses some. Of 50,000 to 75,000 clones in the sample, approximately 89% were seen once. This sample is part of a study of T cell responses to AZD1222 COVID-19 vaccine. Study observations and caveats: Donors were chiefly white British, with a greater number of females, and clonal diversity was perhaps underestimated. The span of vaccine-associated CD4 TCRs extended across spike, with dominance at 160-218 and 743-854. Recipients of two AZD1222 doses showed rising Spike-specific TCR breadth and depth.

Germline V gene lookup returns CDR1 SEHNR and CDR2 FQNEAQ (reference sequence). Losses at the gene ends were 5 bases for V and 5 bases for J; bases not matched to a gene: 7. The CDR3 spans 14 residues. Second doses were pooled across both intervals (about 4 or about 12 weeks). The specimen comprised peripheral blood, sampled 28 days after the second AZD1222 dose. This chain connects TRBV7-9 to TRBJ2-7; 9 nucleotides line up with TRBD1. The origin of this receptor is an adult who received the AZD1222 COVID-19 vaccine. The CDR3 loop is CASSPPGTGNEQYF. CDR3 in DNA: TGTGCCAGCAGCCCCCCCGGGACAGGGAACGAGCAGTACTTC. The entire variable domain, with the rest obtained from reference TRBV7-9 and TRBJ2-7, is as follows: DTGVSQNPRHKITKRGQNVTFRCDPISEHNRLYWYRQTLGQGPEFLTYFQNEAQLEKSRLLSDRFSAERPKGSFSTLEIQRTEQGDSAMYLCASSPPGTGNEQYFGPGTRLTVT.